This T cell receptor beta chain was found in a study of hypomethylating agent response in myelodysplastic syndrome. Whole-study context: A diploid cytogenetic profile was most common; mean age 72.2 +/- 6.3 years.

Deletions cut 6 bases from V and 2 bases from J, with 19 bases between. The CDR3 contains 17 residues. CDR1 and CDR2 from the germline V gene are MDHEN and SYDVKM. Survey resolution used two replicates of 200 ng, totaling around 400 ng DNA. The table came from immunoSEQ multiplex PCR; TCRdb's copy has only in-frame clones and leaves some out. The profile shows more than 3,000 clones, less than 90% of them singletons. The sequences come from bone marrow, collected before or after starting hypomethylating agent treatment for myelodysplastic syndrome (not recorded which). This chain links TRBV28 with TRBJ2-2, with D perhaps matching TRBD1 (5 bases). This receptor was obtained from a human donor with myelodysplastic syndrome. The chain's CDR3 is CASSLPDILSNTGELFF. The CDR3 DNA sequence: TGTGCCAGCAGCCTCCCGGACATCCTCTCCAACACCGGGGAGCTGTTTTTT.